This T cell receptor (beta chain) originates from a study of blood T cells in healthy people across ages. The donors, aged roughly 6 to 90, were healthy Caucasians from Russia. Trimming removed 5 bases from V and 0 bases from J, with 17 bases in between. This CDR3 has 16 residues. The V gene's germline CDR1 is MDHEN and CDR2 SYDVKM. On this clonotype itself: Its antigen is unknown.

The authors ran a second PCR of 7 to 11 cycles using a sample-barcoded 5' primer and a J-beta primer mix. Unique molecular identifiers of 12 random nucleotides labeled each cDNA. In TCRdb, the 5' RACE reads were re-called with MiXCR into one record per CDR3 protein. This table has 1.5 million to 2 million distinct CDR3 sequences, roughly 27% appearing once. General study findings and limits: Per million T cells, TCR beta diversity dropped about linearly as age rose. As naive T cell percentage varied, TCR beta diversity correlated strongly with it.

The genes are TRBV28 and TRBJ2-7; perhaps D is TRBD1 or TRBD2 (6 bases each). Sequencing used blood. This clonotype originated in a woman aged 25-40 years in good health. The CDR3 sequence is CASSRGVFVLSYEQYF. CDR3 nucleotide sequence: TGTGCCAGCAGTAGGGGGGTCTTTGTTCTCTCCTACGAGCAGTACTTC.